This T cell receptor (beta chain) is drawn from a study of T cells after yellow fever vaccination. Study-wide results and caveats: The booster response re-showed most primary clones: 96% CD4, over 80% CD8.

V was trimmed by 7 bases and J by 5 bases, leaving 15 bases between them. The CDR3 has 14 residues. The germline V gene encodes CDR1 LNHDA and CDR2 SQIVND (reference sequence). TCRdb redid the calling of the 5' RACE reads with MiXCR, one entry per CDR3 protein. The sample holds over 250,000 distinct CDR3 sequences, around 4.9% seen once. Turning to this clonotype: Its target is not known.

The rearrangement joins TRBV19 to TRBJ1-5; no reliable D call. Source: CD4+ T cells sorted from PBMCs, taken on the day of the yellow fever booster vaccination. This clonotype was obtained from a man aged 18 to 29 who received the YFV17D yellow fever vaccine. The CDR3 loop is CASTSGVGDQPQHF. The CDR3 DNA follows: TGTGCCAGTACTTCTGGGGTGGGCGATCAGCCCCAGCATTTT.